A selection of T cell receptor beta chains follows, all from one sample in a study of T cell repertoires in cytomegalovirus infection. TCRdb processed the reads anew with MiXCR; each CDR3 protein has one entry. The sample shows fewer than 550,000 distinct CDR3 sequences, 26% of them seen only once. Sequenced sample: PBMCs. The receptors shown here come from a human donor in good health (CMV status not recorded). Some clones in this sample may be carry-over from other donors' samples. Both conserved end residues are part of each CDR3. Fields, in order: D gene, V gene, clone size, J gene, CDR3 DNA, CDR3 protein. The D gene is left open where the match is weak. Clone size, where shown, is once, few, many, or a class for clones that have expanded.

TRBD2	TRBV5-1	few	TRBJ2-1	TGCGCCAGTAAAACTAGCGGGAGTAGCAATGAGCAGTTCTTC	CASKTSGSSNEQFF
-	TRBV7-8	few	TRBJ2-2	TGTGCCAGCAGCCCGCCGGGGGCGGGAGTCGATATCGGGGAGCTGTTTTTT	CASSPPGAGVDIGELFF
TRBD2	TRBV11-2	few	TRBJ2-5	TGTGCCAGCAGCTCGCGGACTAGCGGACTGCTCCAAGAGACCCAGTACTTC	CASSSRTSGLLQETQYF
-	TRBV7-2	few	TRBJ2-4	TGTGCCAGCAGCTGGACCCTAGGCAAAAACATTCAGTACTTC	CASSWTLGKNIQYF
TRBD2	TRBV12-3/TRBV12-4	-	TRBJ2-2	TGTGCCAGCAGTCCTAGCGGGAGGCTCCGCGGGGAGCTGTTTTTT	CASSPSGRLRGELFF
-	TRBV7-8	many	TRBJ2-7	TGTGCCAGCAGCCGGGAACGGTTACCCTCCGAGCAGTACTTC	CASSRERLPSEQYF
TRBD2	TRBV19	few	TRBJ2-1	TGTGCCAGTAGTATTCTGCGGGGGACCAGCTCCTACAATGAGCAGTTCTTC	CASSILRGTSSYNEQFF
-	TRBV5-6	-	TRBJ1-3	TGTGCCAGCAGCTTAGGAACAGGACACTCTGGAAACACCATATATTTT	CASSLGTGHSGNTIYF
-	TRBV19	-	TRBJ2-6	TGTGCCAGTAGCCCCGGCAGGGCAACTGGGGCCAACGTCCTGACTTTC	CASSPGRATGANVLTF
TRBD1	TRBV7-2	many	TRBJ1-2	TGTGCCAGCAGCCGACAGGGGGACTATGGCTACACCTTC	CASSRQGDYGYTF
-	TRBV25-1	-	TRBJ1-2	TGTGCCAGCAGTGATTCGACTCGGGGGGGTCGGGGCTACACCTTC	CASSDSTRGGRGYTF
TRBD1	TRBV12-3/TRBV12-4	few	TRBJ1-1	TGTGCCAGCAGTCCAGGGGGCAAGGCTTTCTTT	CASSPGGKAFF
-	TRBV7-9	-	TRBJ1-6	TGTGCCAGCAGCTCTGGGAGTTTCGCGAGCAATTCACCCCTCCACTTT	CASSSGSFASNSPLHF
-	TRBV28	many	TRBJ2-3	TGTGCCAGCAGTCCGAGGAATCGGGGGCCCCGCACAGATACGCAGTATTTT	CASSPRNRGPRTDTQYF
TRBD2	TRBV19	-	TRBJ2-2	TGTGCCAGTAGTCAGCGGGGAACGAACACCGGGGAGCTGTTTTTT	CASSQRGTNTGELFF
-	TRBV6-2/TRBV6-3	few	TRBJ2-1	TGTGCCAGCAGTTATAGGACAGTGGACAATGAGCAGTTCTTC	CASSYRTVDNEQFF
TRBD2	TRBV4-1	-	TRBJ2-5	TGCGCCAGCAGCCAAGTATCGGGAGGGCCGGAGACCCAGTACTTC	CASSQVSGGPETQYF
TRBD1	TRBV19	many	TRBJ1-4	TGTGCCAGCAGCCCAAGGACAGGGCGGAATGAAAAACTGTTTTTT	CASSPRTGRNEKLFF
-	TRBV12-3/TRBV12-4	many	TRBJ2-7	TGTGCCAGCAGTTTTCCACCTGGGCTTGGACGGTACGAGCAGTACTTC	CASSFPPGLGRYEQYF
-	TRBV28	-	TRBJ2-1	TGTGCCAGCAGTTTGTCGCTAGGATTAAGTGAGCAGTTCTTC	CASSLSLGLSEQFF
-	TRBV5-6	few	TRBJ2-2	TGTGCCAGCAGCTTGAGTATAGTTCACGGGGACACCGGGGAGCTGTTTTTT	CASSLSIVHGDTGELFF
TRBD2	TRBV6-5	few	TRBJ2-5	TGTGCCAGCAACGGGCTAGCGGGAGGATTGTACCAAGAGACCCAGTACTTC	CASNGLAGGLYQETQYF
-	TRBV6-2/TRBV6-3	few	TRBJ2-7	TGTGCCAGCAGTTCCTACGGGCCTCAGGGGAACTACGAGCAGTACTTC	CASSSYGPQGNYEQYF
-	TRBV7-2	-	TRBJ2-3	TGTACCAGCAGCTTAGTTTTACGGGTGGTCACAGATACGCAGTATTTT	CTSSLVLRVVTDTQYF
TRBD1	TRBV28	few	TRBJ2-7	TGTGCCAGCAGTTCTCCGGGACAGGACTACTTC	CASSSPGQDYF
TRBD1	TRBV14	few	TRBJ2-1	TGTGCCAGCAGCCAAAGGCCCGACAGGGATTACAATGAGCAGTTCTTC	CASSQRPDRDYNEQFF
-	TRBV6-2/TRBV6-3	once	TRBJ2-1	TGTGCCAGCAGTTACGCTTTCTACAATGAGCAGTTCTTC	CASSYAFYNEQFF
-	TRBV14	-	TRBJ2-1	TGTGCCAGCAGCCAAGATAGCTTTGGGCCCTACAATGAGCAGTTCTTC	CASSQDSFGPYNEQFF
-	TRBV10-3	-	TRBJ1-1	TGTGCCATCAGTGAGTCCGCTGCTGAAGCTTTCTTT	CAISESAAEAFF
-	TRBV7-9	-	TRBJ1-1	TGTGCCAGCGGCTCGGGGAGGGAGTGGACTGAAGCTTTCTTT	CASGSGREWTEAFF
TRBD1	TRBV7-3	-	TRBJ2-7	TGTGCCAGCAGCTCAGGCCGGGACAGGGCGACCTCCTACGAGCAGTACTTC	CASSSGRDRATSYEQYF